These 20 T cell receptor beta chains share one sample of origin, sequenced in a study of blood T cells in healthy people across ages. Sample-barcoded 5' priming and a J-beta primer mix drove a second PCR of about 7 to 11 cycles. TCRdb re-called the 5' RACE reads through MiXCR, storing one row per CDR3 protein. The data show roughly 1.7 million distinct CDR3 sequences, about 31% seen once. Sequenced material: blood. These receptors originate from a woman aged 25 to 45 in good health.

In DNA form, the CDR3 reads TGTGCCAGCAGCCTTCAGGACCCAGGTTATGAAGGGGCCAACGTCCTGACTTTC. It translates to CASSLQDPGYEGANVLTF. The rearrangement joins TRBV7-8 to TRBJ2-6; D is unresolved. The CDR3 loop spans 18 amino acids. Germline CDR1 reads SGHVS; CDR2 reads FQNEAQ. Trimming removed 5 bases from V and 4 bases from J, with 21 bases in between.

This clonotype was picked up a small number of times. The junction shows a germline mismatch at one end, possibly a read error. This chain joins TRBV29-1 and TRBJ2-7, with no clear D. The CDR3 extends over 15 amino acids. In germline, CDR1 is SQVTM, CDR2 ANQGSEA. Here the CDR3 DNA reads TGCAACGTTGGTTTGGGTCGCGTCCAGTCCTACGAGCAGTACTTC. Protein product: CNVGLGRVQSYEQYF.

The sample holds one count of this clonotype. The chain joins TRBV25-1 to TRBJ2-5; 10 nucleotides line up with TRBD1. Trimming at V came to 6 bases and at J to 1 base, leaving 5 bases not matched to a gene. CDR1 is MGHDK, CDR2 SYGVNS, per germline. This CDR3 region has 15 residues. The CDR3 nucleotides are TGTGCCAGCAGGACGGACAGGGGGGCCCAAGAGACCCAGTACTTC. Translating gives CASRTDRGAQETQYF.

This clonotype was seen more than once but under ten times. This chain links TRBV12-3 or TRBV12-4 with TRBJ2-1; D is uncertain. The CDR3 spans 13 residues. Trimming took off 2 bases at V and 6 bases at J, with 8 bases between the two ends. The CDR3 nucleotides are TGTGCCAGCAGTTTATCTACCCGCAATGAGCAGTTCTTC. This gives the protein CASSLSTRNEQFF.

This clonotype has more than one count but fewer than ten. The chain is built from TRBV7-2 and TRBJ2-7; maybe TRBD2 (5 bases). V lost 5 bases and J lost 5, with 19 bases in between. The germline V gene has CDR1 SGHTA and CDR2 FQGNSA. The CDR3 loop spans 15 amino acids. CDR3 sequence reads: CASSRRWPGPHEQYF. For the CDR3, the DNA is TGTGCCAGCAGCCGGAGGTGGCCGGGTCCCCACGAGCAGTACTTC. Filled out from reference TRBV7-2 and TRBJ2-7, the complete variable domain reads GAGVSQSPSNKVTEKGKDVELRCDPISGHTALYWYRQSLGQGLEFLIYFQGNSAPDKSGLPSDRFSAERTGGSVSTLTIQRTQQEDSAVYLCASSRRWPGPHEQYFGPGTRLTVT.

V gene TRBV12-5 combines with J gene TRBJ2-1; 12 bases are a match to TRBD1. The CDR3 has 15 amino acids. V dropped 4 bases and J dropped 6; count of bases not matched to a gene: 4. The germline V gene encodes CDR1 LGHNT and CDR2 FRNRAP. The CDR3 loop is CASGSGTGGFNEQFF. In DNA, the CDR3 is TGTGCTAGTGGTTCCGGGACAGGGGGCTTCAATGAGCAGTTCTTC.

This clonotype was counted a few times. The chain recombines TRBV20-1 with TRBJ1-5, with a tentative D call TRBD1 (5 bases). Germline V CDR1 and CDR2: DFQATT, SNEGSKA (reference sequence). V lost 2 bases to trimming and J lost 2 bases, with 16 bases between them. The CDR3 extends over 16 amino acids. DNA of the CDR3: TGCAGTGCTAGAATCCCCGGGACGCCAGGCAATCAGCCCCAGCATTTT. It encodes CSARIPGTPGNQPQHF.

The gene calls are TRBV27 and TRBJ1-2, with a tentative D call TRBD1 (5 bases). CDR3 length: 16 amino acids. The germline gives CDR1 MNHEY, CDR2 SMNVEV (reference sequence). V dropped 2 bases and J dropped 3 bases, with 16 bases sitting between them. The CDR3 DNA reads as TGTGCCAGCAGTTTAGGTTTCGACAGAACTCACTATGGCTACACCTTC. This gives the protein CASSLGFDRTHYGYTF.

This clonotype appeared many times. For the CDR3, the DNA is TGCAGCGTGGAATCTAGCGACCCCTACGAGCAGTACTTC. It is translated as CSVESSDPYEQYF. This rearrangement joins TRBV29-1 to TRBJ2-7, with D possibly matching TRBD2 (6 bases). This CDR3 contains 13 residues. V was shortened by 6 bases and J by 2 bases, with 14 bases between the two germline ends. Germline loops: CDR1 SQVTM, CDR2 ANQGSEA.

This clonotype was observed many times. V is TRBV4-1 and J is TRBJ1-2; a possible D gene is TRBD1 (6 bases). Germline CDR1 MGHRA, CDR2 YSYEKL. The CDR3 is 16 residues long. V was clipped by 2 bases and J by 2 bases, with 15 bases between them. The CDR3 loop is CASSQPRGGRNYGYTF. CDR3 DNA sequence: TGCGCCAGCAGCCAACCACGGGGGGGGCGGAACTATGGCTACACCTTC.

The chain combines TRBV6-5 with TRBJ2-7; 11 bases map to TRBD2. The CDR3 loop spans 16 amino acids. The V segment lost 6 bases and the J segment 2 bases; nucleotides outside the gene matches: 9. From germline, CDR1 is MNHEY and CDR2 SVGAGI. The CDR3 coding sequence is TGTGCCAGCAGACCAAGACTAGCGGGGCAAGCCTACGAGCAGTACTTC. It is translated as CASRPRLAGQAYEQYF.

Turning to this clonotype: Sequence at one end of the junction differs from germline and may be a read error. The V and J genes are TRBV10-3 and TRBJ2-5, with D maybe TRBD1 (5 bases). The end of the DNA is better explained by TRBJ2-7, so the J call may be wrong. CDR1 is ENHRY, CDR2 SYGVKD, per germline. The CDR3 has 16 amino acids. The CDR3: CATSESLGAVNYEQYF. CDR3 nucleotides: TGTGCCACCAGTGAGTCCCTAGGGGCAGTAAACTACGAGCAGTACTTC.

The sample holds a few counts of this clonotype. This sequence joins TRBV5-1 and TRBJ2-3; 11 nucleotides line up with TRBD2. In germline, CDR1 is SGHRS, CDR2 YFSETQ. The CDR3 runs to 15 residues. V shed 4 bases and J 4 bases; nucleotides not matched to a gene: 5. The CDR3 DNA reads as TGCGCCAGCAGCGAGACTAGCGGGGTTGCAGATACGCAGTATTTT. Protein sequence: CASSETSGVADTQYF. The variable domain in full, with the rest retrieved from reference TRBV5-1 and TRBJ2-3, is KAGVTQTPRYLIKTRGQQVTLSCSPISGHRSVSWYQQTPGQGLQFLFEYFSETQRNKGNFPGRFSGRQFSNSRSEMNVSTLELGDSALYLCASSETSGVADTQYFGPGTRLTVL.

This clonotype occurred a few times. The CDR3 DNA reads TGTGCCAGCAGTGAGGGTTCCAATTCACCCCTCCACTTT. Amino acid sequence: CASSEGSNSPLHF. The rearrangement links TRBV2 to TRBJ1-6, with D uncertain. There are 13 residues in the CDR3. Per germline, CDR1 SNHLY and CDR2 FYNNEI. The V and J ends lost 3 bases and 7 bases respectively, with 7 bases between them. Supplemented by reference TRBV2 and TRBJ1-6, the full variable domain reads EPEVTQTPSHQVTQMGQEVILRCVPISNHLYFYWYRQILGQKVEFLVSFYNNEISEKSEIFDDQFSVERPDGSNFTLKIRSTKLEDSAMYFCASSEGSNSPLHFGNGTRLTVT.

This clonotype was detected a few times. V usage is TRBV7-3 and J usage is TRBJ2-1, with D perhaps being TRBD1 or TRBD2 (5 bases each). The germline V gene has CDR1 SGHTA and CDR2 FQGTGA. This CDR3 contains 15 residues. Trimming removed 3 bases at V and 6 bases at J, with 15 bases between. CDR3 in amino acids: CASSLGRAPSNEQFF. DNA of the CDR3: TGTGCCAGCAGCTTGGGGCGGGCGCCCTCCAATGAGCAGTTCTTC.

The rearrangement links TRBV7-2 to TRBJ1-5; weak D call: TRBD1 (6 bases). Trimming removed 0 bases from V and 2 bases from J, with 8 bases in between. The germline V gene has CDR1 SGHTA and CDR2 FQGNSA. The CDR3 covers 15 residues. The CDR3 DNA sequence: TGTGCCAGCAGCTTAGCCAGGGGCGGCAATCAGCCCCAGCATTTT. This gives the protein CASSLARGGNQPQHF.

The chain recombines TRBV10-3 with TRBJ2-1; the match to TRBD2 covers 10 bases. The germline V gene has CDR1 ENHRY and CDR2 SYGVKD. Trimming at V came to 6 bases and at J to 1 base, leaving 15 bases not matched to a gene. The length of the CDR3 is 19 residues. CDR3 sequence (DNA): TGTGCCATCAGATCTATTAGCGGGAGGAGTTCCCGGTCCTACAATGAGCAGTTCTTC. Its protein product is CAIRSISGRSSRSYNEQFF.

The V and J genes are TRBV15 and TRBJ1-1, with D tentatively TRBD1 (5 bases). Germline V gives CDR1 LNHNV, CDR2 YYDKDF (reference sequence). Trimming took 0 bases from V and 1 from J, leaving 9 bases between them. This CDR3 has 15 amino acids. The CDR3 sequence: CATSRDPGRNTEAFF. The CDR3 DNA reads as TGTGCCACCAGCAGAGACCCGGGACGGAACACTGAAGCTTTCTTT.

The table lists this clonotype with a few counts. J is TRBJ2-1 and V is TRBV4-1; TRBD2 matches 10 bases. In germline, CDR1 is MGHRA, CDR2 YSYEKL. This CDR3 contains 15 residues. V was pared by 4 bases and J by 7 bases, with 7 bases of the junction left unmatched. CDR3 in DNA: TGCGCCAGCAGCCCCGGACTAGCGGTGAAAAATGAGCAGTTCTTC. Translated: CASSPGLAVKNEQFF.

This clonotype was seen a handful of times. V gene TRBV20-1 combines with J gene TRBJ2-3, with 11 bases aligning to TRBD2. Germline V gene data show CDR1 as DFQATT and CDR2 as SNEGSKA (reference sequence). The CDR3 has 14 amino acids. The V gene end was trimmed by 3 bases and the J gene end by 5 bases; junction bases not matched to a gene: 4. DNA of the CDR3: TGCAGTGCTAGCACTAGCGGGGGTGGAGATACGCAGTATTTT. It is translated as CSASTSGGGDTQYF.